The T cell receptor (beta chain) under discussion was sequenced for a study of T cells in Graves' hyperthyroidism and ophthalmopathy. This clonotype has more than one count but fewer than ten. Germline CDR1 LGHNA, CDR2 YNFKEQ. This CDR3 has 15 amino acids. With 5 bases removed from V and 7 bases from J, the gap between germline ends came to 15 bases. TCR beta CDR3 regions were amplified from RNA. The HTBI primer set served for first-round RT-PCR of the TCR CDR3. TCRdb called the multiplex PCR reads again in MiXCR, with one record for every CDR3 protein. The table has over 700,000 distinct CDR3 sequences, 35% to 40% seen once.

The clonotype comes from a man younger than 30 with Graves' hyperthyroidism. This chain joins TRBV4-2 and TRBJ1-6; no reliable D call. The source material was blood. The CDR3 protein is CASSLEPGLNSPLHF. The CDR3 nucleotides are TGTGCCAGCAGCTTGGAACCGGGCCTAAATTCACCCCTCCACTTT.